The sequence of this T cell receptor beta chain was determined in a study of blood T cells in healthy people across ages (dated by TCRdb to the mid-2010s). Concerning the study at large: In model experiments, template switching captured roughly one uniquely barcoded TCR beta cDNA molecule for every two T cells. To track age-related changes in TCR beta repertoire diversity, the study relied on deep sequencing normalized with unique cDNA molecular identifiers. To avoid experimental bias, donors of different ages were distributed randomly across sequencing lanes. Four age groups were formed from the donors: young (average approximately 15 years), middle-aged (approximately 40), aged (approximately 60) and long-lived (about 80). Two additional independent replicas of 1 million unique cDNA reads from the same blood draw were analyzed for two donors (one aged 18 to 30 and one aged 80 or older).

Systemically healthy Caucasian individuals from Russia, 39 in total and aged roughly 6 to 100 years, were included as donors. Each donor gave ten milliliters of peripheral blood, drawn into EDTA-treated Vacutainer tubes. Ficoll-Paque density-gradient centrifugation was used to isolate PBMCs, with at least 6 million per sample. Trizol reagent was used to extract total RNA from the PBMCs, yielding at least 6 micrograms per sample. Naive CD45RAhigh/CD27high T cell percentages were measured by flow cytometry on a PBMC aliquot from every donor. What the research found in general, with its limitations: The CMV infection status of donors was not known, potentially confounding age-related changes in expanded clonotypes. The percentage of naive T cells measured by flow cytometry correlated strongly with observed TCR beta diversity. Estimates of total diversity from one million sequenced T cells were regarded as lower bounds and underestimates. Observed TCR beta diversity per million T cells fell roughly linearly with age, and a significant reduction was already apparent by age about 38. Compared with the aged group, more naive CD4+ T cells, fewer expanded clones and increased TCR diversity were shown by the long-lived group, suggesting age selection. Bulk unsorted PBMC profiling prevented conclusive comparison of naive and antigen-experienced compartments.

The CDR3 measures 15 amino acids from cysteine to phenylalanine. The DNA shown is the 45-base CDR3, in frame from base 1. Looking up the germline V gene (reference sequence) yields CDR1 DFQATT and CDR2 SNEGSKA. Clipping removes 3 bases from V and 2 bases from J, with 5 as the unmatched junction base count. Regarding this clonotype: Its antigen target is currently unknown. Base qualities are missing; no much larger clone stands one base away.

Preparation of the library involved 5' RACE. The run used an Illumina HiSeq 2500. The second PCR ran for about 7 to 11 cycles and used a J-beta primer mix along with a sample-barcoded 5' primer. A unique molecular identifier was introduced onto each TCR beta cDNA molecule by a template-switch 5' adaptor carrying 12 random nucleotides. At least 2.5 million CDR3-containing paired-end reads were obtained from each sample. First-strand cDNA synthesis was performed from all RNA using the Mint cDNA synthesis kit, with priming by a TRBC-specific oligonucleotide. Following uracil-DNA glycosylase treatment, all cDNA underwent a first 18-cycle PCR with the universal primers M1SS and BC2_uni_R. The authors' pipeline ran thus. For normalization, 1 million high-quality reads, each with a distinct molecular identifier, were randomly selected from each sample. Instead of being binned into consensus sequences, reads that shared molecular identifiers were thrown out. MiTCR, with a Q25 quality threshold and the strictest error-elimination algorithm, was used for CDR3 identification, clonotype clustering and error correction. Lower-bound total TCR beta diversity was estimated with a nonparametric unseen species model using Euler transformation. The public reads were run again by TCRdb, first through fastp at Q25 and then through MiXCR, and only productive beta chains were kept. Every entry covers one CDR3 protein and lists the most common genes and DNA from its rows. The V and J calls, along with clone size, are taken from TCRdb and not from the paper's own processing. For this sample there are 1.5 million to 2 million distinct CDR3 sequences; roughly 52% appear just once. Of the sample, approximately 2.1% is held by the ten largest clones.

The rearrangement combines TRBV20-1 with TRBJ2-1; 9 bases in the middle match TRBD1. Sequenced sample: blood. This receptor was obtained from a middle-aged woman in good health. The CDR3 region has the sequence CSARPRTGAYNEQFF. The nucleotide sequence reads TGCAGTGCTAGGCCTCGGACAGGGGCCTACAATGAGCAGTTCTTC.